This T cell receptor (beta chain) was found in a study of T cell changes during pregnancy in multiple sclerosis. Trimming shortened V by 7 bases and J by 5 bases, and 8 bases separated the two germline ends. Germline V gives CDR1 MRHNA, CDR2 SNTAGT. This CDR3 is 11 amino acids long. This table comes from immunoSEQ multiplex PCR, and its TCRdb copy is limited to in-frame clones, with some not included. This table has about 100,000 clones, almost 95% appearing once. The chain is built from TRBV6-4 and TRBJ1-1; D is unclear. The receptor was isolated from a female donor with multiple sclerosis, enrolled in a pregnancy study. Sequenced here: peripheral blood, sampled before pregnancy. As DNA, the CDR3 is TGTGCCAGCATGGAGGGAACTGAAGCTTTCTTT. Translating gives CASMEGTEAFF.